Listed below are T cell receptor beta chains from one sample, sequenced in a study of CXCR3-negative and CXCR3-positive naive CD8 T cells. For each CDR3 protein, TCRdb gives one entry from its re-call of the 5' RACE reads, without DNA. This sample's clone table lists under 50,000 distinct CDR3 sequences. The sequenced material came from naive CXCR3- CD8+ T cells from blood. These receptors all stem from a human donor in good health. Some clones in this sample may be carry-over from other donors' samples. The CDR3 runs from the conserved cysteine through the conserved F or W.

J gene: TRBJ2-7; V gene: TRBV28; CDR3 protein: CASSLRDSPYEQYF
J gene: TRBJ2-7; V gene: TRBV28; CDR3 protein: CASSGLRSYEQYF
J gene: TRBJ2-7; V gene: TRBV20-1; CDR3 protein: CSALEGDLRVYEQYF
J gene: TRBJ2-7; V gene: TRBV25-1; CDR3 protein: CASSGRLVYEQYF
J gene: TRBJ1-1; V gene: TRBV28; CDR3 protein: CASSPLVRGDTEAFF
J gene: TRBJ2-2; V gene: TRBV28; CDR3 protein: CASSLSGPGTGELFF
J gene: TRBJ2-7; V gene: TRBV19; CDR3 protein: CASSMGRRGYEQYF
J gene: TRBJ1-5; V gene: TRBV12-3/TRBV12-4; CDR3 protein: CDSRTSGPNQPQHF
J gene: TRBJ2-3; V gene: TRBV5-4; CDR3 protein: CASSLFRGRPRQDTQYF
J gene: TRBJ2-5; V gene: TRBV12-3/TRBV12-4; CDR3 protein: CASSLIGQGQETQYF
J gene: TRBJ2-3; V gene: TRBV28; CDR3 protein: CASSIPTSGADTQYF
J gene: TRBJ2-1; V gene: TRBV27; CDR3 protein: CASSFGNEQFF
J gene: TRBJ2-7; V gene: TRBV5-5; CDR3 protein: CASSSTGLASYEQYF
J gene: TRBJ2-7; V gene: TRBV5-1; CDR3 protein: CASSLDGSYEQYF
J gene: TRBJ2-3; V gene: TRBV29-1; CDR3 protein: CSVDNSVLSTDTQYF
J gene: TRBJ2-3; V gene: TRBV20-1; CDR3 protein: CSASSPGQGEADTQYF
J gene: TRBJ1-2; V gene: TRBV29-1; CDR3 protein: CSTSEDGINNYGYTF
J gene: TRBJ2-6; V gene: TRBV21-1; CDR3 protein: CASSGRDRLSGANVLTF
J gene: TRBJ1-3; V gene: TRBV5-6; CDR3 protein: CASSPARTYGIGNTIYF
J gene: TRBJ2-1; V gene: TRBV12-3/TRBV12-4; CDR3 protein: CASSFPGQVYEQFF
J gene: TRBJ2-5; V gene: TRBV3-1; CDR3 protein: CASSQDAETQYF
J gene: TRBJ1-5; V gene: TRBV28; CDR3 protein: CASSPPRTGGNQPQHF
J gene: TRBJ1-1; V gene: TRBV20-1; CDR3 protein: CSARDLVGTEAFF
J gene: TRBJ2-3; V gene: TRBV9; CDR3 protein: CASSPAGADTQYF
J gene: TRBJ2-1; V gene: TRBV28; CDR3 protein: CASSTALGAIRSYNEQFF
J gene: TRBJ2-3; V gene: TRBV2; CDR3 protein: CASSEALGGGTDTQYF
J gene: TRBJ2-1; V gene: TRBV7-8; CDR3 protein: CASSPRLPLAGGPIGEQFF
J gene: TRBJ2-7; V gene: TRBV4-1; CDR3 protein: CASSQASDSTETQYF
J gene: TRBJ2-7; V gene: TRBV3-1; CDR3 protein: CASSTVGLHEQYF
J gene: TRBJ2-7; V gene: TRBV15; CDR3 protein: CATSISQVMGQYF
J gene: TRBJ2-5; V gene: TRBV28; CDR3 protein: CASRQIPLWETQYF
J gene: TRBJ2-1; V gene: TRBV29-1; CDR3 protein: CSVSLAGEQFF